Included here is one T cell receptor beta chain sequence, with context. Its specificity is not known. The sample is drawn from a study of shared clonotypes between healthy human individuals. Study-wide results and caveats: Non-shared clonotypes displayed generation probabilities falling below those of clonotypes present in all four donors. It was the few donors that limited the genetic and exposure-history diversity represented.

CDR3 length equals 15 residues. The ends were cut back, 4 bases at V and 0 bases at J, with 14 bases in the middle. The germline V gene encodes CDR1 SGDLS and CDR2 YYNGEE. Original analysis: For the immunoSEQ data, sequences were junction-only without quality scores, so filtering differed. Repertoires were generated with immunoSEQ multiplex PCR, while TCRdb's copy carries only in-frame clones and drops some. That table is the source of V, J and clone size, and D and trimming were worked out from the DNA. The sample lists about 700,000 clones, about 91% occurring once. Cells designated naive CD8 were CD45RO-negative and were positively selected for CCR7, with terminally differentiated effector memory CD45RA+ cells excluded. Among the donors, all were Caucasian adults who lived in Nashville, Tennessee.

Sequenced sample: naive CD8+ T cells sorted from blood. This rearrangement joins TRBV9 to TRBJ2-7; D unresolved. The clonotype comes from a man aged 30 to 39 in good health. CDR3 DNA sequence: TGTGCCAGCAGCCCTGACGGGTTGAGCTCCTACGAGCAGTACTTC. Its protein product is CASSPDGLSSYEQYF.